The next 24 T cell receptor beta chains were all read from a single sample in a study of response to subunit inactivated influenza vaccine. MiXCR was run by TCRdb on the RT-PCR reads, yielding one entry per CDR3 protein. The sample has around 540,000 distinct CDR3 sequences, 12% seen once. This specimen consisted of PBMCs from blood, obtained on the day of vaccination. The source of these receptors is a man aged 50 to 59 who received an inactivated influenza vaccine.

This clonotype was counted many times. DNA for the CDR3: TGTGCCAGCAGTTTTTCACGGAGGGCCCAAGGGGATACGCAGTATTTT. Amino acids: CASSFSRRAQGDTQYF. The genes are TRBV12-3 or TRBV12-4 and TRBJ2-3, with D perhaps TRBD2 (6 bases). Trimming pared 3 bases from V and 6 bases from J, leaving 19 bases between. The CDR3 is 16 amino acids.

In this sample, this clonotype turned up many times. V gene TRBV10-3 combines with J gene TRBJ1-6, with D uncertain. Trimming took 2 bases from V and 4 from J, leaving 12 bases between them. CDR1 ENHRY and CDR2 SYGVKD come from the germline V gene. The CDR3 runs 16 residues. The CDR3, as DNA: TGTGCCATCAGTGAGGAGGTTCTTCAATATAATTCACCCCTCCACTTT. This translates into CAISEEVLQYNSPLHF.

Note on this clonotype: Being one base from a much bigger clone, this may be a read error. The CDR3 nucleotides read TGTGCCATCAGGATTAGCACAGATACGCAGTATTTT. Protein sequence: CAIRISTDTQYF. The chain combines TRBV10-3 with TRBJ2-3; no clear D gene. CDR1 is ENHRY, CDR2 SYGVKD, per germline. The length of the CDR3 is 12 residues. Deletions cut 6 bases from V and 0 bases from J, with 4 bases between.

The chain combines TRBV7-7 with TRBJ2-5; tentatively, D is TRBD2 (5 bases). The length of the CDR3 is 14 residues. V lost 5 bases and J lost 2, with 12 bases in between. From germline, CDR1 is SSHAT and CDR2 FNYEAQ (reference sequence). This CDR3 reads CASSPGILQETQYF. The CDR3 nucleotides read TGTGCCAGCAGCCCCGGGATCCTACAAGAGACCCAGTACTTC.

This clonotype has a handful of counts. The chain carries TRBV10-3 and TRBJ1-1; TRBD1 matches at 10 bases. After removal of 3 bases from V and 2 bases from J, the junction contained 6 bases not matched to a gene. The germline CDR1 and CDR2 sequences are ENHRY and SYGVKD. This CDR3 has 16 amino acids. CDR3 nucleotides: TGTGCCATCAGTGAAGGGGGGACAGGGGCTAACACTGAAGCTTTCTTT. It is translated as CAISEGGTGANTEAFF.

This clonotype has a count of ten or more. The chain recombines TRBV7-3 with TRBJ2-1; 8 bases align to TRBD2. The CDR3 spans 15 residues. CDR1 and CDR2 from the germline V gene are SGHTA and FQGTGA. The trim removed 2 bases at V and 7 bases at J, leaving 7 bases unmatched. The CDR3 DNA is TGTGCCAGCAGCTTATCCAGCGGGAGTTCTAATGAGCAGTTCTTC. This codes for CASSLSSGSSNEQFF.

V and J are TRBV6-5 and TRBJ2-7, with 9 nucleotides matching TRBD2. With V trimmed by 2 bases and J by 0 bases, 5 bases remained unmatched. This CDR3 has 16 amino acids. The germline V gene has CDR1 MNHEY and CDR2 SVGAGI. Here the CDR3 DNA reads TGTGCCAGCAGTTACCCCGGACTAGCGAGCTCCTACGAGCAGTACTTC. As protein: CASSYPGLASSYEQYF.

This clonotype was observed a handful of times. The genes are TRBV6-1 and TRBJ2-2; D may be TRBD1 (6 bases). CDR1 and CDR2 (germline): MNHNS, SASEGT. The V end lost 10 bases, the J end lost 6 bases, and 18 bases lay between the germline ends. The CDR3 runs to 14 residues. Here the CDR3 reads CATSATGPPGELFF. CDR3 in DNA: TGTGCCACCTCGGCTACAGGGCCCCCCGGGGAGCTGTTTTTT.

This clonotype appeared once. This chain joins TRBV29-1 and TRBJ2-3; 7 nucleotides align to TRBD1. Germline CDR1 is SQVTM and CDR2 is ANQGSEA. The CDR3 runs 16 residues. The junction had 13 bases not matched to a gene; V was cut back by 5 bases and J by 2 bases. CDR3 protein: CSVTRDSIGYTDTQYF. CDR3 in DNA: TGCAGCGTTACCCGGGACAGTATTGGGTACACAGATACGCAGTATTTT.

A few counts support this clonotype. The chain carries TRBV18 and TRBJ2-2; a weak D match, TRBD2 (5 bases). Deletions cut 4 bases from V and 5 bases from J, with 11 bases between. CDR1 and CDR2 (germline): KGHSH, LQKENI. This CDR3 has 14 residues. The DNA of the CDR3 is TGTGCCAGCTCACTCTCTGAGGGAACCGGGGAGCTGTTTTTT. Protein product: CASSLSEGTGELFF.

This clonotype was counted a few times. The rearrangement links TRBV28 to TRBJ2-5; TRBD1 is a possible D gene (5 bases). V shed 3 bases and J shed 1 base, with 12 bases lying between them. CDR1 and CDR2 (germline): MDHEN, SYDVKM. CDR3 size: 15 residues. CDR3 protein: CASSFADTLQETQYF. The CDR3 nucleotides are TGTGCCAGCAGTTTTGCGGACACCCTCCAAGAGACCCAGTACTTC.

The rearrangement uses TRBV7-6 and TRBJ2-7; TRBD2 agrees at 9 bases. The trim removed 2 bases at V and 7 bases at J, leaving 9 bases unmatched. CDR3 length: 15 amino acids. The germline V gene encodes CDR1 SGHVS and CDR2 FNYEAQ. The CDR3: CASSLRPSGAQEQYF. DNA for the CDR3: TGTGCCAGCAGCTTACGCCCTAGCGGGGCACAGGAGCAGTACTTC.

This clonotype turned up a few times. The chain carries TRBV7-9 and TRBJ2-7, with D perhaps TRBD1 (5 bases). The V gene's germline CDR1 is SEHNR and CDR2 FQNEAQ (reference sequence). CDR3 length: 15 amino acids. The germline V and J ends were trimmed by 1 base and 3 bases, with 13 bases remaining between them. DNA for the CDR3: TGTGCCAGCAGCTTAGAGGCAGGGAATGGCTACGAGCAGTACTTC. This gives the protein CASSLEAGNGYEQYF.

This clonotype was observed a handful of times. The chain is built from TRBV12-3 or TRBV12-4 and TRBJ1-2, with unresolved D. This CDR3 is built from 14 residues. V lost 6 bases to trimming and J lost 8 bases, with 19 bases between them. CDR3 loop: CASSQDGALGGYTF. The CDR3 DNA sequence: TGTGCCAGCAGCCAAGACGGAGCCCTTGGAGGCTACACCTTC.

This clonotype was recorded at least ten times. CDR3 nucleotides: TGCGCCAGCAGCGCATTACAGGCCCGGAACACTGAAGCTTTCTTT. It encodes CASSALQARNTEAFF. The rearrangement links TRBV5-1 to TRBJ1-1, with a tentative D call TRBD1 (5 bases). Looked up from germline, CDR1 is SGHRS and CDR2 is YFSETQ. The length of the CDR3 is 15 residues. V was trimmed by 4 bases and J by 1 base, leaving 14 bases between them.

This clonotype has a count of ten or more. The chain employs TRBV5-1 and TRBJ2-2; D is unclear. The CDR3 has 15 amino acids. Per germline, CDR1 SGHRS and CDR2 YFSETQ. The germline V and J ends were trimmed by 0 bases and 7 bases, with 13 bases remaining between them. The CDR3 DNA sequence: TGCGCCAGCAGCTTGGCCACCCTTACCGGCGGGGAGCTGTTTTTT. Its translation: CASSLATLTGGELFF.

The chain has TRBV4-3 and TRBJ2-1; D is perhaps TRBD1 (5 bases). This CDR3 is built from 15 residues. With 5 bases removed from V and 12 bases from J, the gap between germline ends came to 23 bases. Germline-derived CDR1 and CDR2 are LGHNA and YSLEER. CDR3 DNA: TGCGCCAGCAGCTGGACATCGGAGTTTGGTTATGGGCAGTTCTTC. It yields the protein CASSWTSEFGYGQFF.

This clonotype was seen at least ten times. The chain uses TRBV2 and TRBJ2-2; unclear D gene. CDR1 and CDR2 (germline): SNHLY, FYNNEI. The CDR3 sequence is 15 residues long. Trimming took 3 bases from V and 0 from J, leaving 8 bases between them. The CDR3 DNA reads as TGTGCCAGCAGTGATCTGTTCGCGAACACCGGGGAGCTGTTTTTT. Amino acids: CASSDLFANTGELFF.

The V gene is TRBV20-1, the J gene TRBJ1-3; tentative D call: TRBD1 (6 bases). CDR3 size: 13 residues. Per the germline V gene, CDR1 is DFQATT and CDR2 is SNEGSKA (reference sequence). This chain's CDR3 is CSGATGLADTIYF. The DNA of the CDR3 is TGCAGCGGAGCGACAGGTCTAGCGGACACCATATATTTT.

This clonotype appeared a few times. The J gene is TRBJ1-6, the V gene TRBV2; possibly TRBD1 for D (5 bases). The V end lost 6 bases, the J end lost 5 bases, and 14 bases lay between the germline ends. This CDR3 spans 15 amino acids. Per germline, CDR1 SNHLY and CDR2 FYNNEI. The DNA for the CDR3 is TGTGCCAGCAGGACCGGGACGGGGAATAATTCACCCCTCCACTTT. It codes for CASRTGTGNNSPLHF.

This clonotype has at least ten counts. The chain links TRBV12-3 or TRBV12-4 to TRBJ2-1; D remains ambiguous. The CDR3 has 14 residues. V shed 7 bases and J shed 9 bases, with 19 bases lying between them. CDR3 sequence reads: CASTLRSDAAEQFF. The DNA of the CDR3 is TGTGCCAGCACTCTAAGGTCAGATGCAGCTGAGCAGTTCTTC.

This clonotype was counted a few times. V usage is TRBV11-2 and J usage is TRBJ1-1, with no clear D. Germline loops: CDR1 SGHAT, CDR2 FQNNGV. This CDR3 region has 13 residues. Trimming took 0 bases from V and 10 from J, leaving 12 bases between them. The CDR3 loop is CASSLDLHGRAFF. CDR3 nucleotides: TGTGCCAGCAGCTTAGACCTGCACGGCCGAGCTTTCTTT.

CDR3 sequence reads: CASSLEGRGGTQYF. DNA for the CDR3: TGTGCCAGCAGCTTAGAGGGCAGGGGGGGTACGCAGTATTTT. The rearrangement links TRBV7-2 to TRBJ2-3; D tentatively fits TRBD1 or TRBD2 (7 bases each). The germline V gene has CDR1 SGHTA and CDR2 FQGNSA. Trimming removed 1 base from V and 8 bases from J, with 13 bases in between. The CDR3 spans 14 residues. The full variable domain, completed using reference TRBV7-2 and TRBJ2-3, is GAGVSQSPSNKVTEKGKDVELRCDPISGHTALYWYRQSLGQGLEFLIYFQGNSAPDKSGLPSDRFSAERTGGSVSTLTIQRTQQEDSAVYLCASSLEGRGGTQYFGPGTRLTVL.

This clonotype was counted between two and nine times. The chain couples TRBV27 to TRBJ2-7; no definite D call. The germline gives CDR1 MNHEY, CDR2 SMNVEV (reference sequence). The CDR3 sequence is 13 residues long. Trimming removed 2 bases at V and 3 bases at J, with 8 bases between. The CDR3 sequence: CASSLRRSYEQYF. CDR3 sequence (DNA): TGTGCCAGCAGTTTACGACGAAGCTACGAGCAGTACTTC.